Following are 9 T cell receptor beta chains from one sample sequenced in a study of vaccination effects on CD4 cells after COVID-19. Using immunoSEQ multiplex PCR, the repertoire was profiled, and TCRdb retains in-frame clones only, with some absent. The table has around 30,000 clones, 65% to 80% seen once. Before sequencing took place, the ViraFEST assay used viral peptide pools to expand antigen-specific CD4+ T cells. Once cultured for approximately ten days, the cells underwent separation to obtain CD4+ T cells. The participants, recipients of two vaccine doses, got either BNT162b2 or mRNA-1273. These receptors' targets are unknown. The starting material was CD4+ T cells from PBMCs cultured with HCoV-NL63 spike peptides, obtained after COVID-19 vaccination. The origin of the receptors is a human donor who received a COVID-19 vaccine.

The V call is TRBV14, the J call TRBJ1-5; TRBD1 might be the D (5 bases). CDR3 length: 17 amino acids. CDR1 and CDR2 (germline): SGHDN, FVKESK. The V gene lost 0 bases and the J gene lost 4 bases, with 16 bases spanning the gap. This chain's CDR3 is CASSQDGCGTSNQPQHF. CDR3 bases: TGTGCCAGCAGCCAAGATGGGTGTGGGACCTCAAATCAGCCCCAGCATTTT.

The rearrangement links TRBV7-9 to TRBJ2-7; TRBD1 aligns across 8 bases. This CDR3 has 14 amino acids. In germline, CDR1 is SEHNR, CDR2 FQNEAQ (reference sequence). V lost 5 bases, J lost 6 bases, and 9 bases stayed unmatched. Here the CDR3 DNA reads TGTGCCAGCAGCCAAGACAGGGGCCCATCCGAGCAGTACTTC. This encodes CASSQDRGPSEQYF.

This clone was seen more than once but under ten times. The chain recombines TRBV7-9 with TRBJ2-2, with D unresolved. The CDR3 covers 11 residues. V was trimmed by 5 bases and J by 7 bases, leaving 5 bases between them. The germline CDR1 and CDR2 sequences are SEHNR and FQNEAQ (reference sequence). The CDR3 sequence is CASSRYGELFF. CDR3 coding DNA: TGTGCCAGCAGCCGTTACGGGGAGCTGTTTTTT.

In DNA, the CDR3 is TGTGCCAGCTCACCATCGGACAACTCCTACAATGAGCAGTTCTTC. Its protein product is CASSPSDNSYNEQFF. The V and J genes are TRBV18 and TRBJ2-1; weak D call: TRBD1 (5 bases). Trimming stripped 2 bases from V and 0 bases from J, with 8 bases between. Germline V gene data show CDR1 as KGHSH and CDR2 as LQKENI. CDR3 length equals 15 residues.

By share, this clone ranks as medium-sized. The chain combines TRBV5-6 with TRBJ1-1; D uncertain. Per the germline V gene, CDR1 is SGHDT and CDR2 is YYEEEE. There are 15 residues in the CDR3. Trimming shortened V by 0 bases and J by 1 base, and 10 bases separated the two germline ends. The CDR3 coding sequence is TGTGCCAGCAGCTTGGGACTTGTGAAGAACACTGAAGCTTTCTTT. It yields the protein CASSLGLVKNTEAFF. Full variable domain (remainder filled in from reference TRBV5-6 and TRBJ1-1): DAGVTQSPTHLIKTRGQQVTLRCSPKSGHDTVSWYQQALGQGPQFIFQYYEEEERQRGNFPDRFSGHQFPNYSSELNVNALLLGDSALYLCASSLGLVKNTEAFFGQGTRLTVV.

The chain has TRBV3-1 (or the pseudogene TRBV3-2) and TRBJ1-5; TRBD1 is a possible D gene (5 bases). The CDR3 consists of 14 residues. The germline V and J ends were trimmed by 6 bases and 3 bases, with 12 bases remaining between them. Germline lookup yields CDR1 LGHDT and CDR2 YNNKEL (reference sequence). The CDR3 nucleotides are TGTGCCAGCAGAAACCAGGGCAACAATCAGCCCCAGCATTTT. It encodes CASRNQGNNQPQHF.

The chain's CDR3 is CASNPDIGLEQYF. The DNA of the CDR3 is TGTGCCAGCAATCCGGACATAGGGTTGGAGCAGTACTTC. The chain employs TRBV6-5 and TRBJ2-7, with a weak D call TRBD1 (5 bases). Germline loops: CDR1 MNHEY, CDR2 SVGAGI. The CDR3 totals 13 residues. V gave up 7 bases and J gave up 7 bases, with 17 bases separating them.

The rearrangement links TRBV24-1 to TRBJ1-2, with a tentative D call TRBD1 (6 bases). V lost 3 bases, J lost 6 bases, and 13 bases lay in between. This CDR3 has 14 residues. Germline lookup yields CDR1 KGHDR and CDR2 SFDVKD. CDR3 bases: TGTGCCACCAGTGATCGACAAGGACAGCATGGCTACACCTTC. Protein: CATSDRQGQHGYTF.

The V gene is TRBV7-2, the J gene TRBJ2-2; D unclear. In germline, CDR1 is SGHTA, CDR2 FQGNSA. The CDR3 spans 14 residues. Trimming pared 4 bases from V and 6 bases from J, leaving 12 bases between. This CDR3 is CASSYGRISGELFF. The CDR3, as DNA: TGTGCCAGCAGCTACGGACGGATCTCCGGGGAGCTGTTTTTT. The full variable domain, completed using reference TRBV7-2 and TRBJ2-2, is GAGVSQSPSNKVTEKGKDVELRCDPISGHTALYWYRQSLGQGLEFLIYFQGNSAPDKSGLPSDRFSAERTGGSVSTLTIQRTQQEDSAVYLCASSYGRISGELFFGEGSRLTVL.